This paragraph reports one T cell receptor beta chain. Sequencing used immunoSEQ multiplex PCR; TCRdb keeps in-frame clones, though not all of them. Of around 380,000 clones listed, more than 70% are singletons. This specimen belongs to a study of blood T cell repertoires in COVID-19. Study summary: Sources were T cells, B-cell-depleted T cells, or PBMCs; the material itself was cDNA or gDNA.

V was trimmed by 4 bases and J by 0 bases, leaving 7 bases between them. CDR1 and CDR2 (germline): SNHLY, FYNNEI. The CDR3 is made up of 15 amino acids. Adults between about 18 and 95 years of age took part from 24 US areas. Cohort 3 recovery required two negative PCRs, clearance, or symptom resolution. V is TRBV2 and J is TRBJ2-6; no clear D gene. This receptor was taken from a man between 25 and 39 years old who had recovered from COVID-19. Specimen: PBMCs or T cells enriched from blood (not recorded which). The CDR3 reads CASSASFSGANVLTF. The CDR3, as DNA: TGTGCCAGCAGTGCTTCTTTCTCTGGGGCCAACGTCCTGACTTTC.